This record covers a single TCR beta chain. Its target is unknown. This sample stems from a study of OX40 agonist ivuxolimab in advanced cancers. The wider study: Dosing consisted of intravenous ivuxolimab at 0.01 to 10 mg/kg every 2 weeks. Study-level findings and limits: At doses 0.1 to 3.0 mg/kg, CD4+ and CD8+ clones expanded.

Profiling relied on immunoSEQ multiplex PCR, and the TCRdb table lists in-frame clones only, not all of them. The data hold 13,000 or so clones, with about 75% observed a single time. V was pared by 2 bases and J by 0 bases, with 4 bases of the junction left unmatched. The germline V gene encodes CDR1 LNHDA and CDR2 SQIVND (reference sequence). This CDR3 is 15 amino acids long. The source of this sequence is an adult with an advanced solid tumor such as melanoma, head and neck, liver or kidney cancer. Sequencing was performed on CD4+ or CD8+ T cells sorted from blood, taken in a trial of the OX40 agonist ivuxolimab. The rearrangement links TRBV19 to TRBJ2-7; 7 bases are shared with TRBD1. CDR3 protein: CASSIRDSSSYEQYF. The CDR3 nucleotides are TGTGCCAGTAGTATACGGGACAGTAGCTCCTACGAGCAGTACTTC.